This is a list of T cell receptor beta chains from one sample in a study of blood T cell repertoires in COVID-19. Produced via immunoSEQ multiplex PCR; TCRdb's table is partial and in-frame only. The repertoire holds about 320,000 clones, 65% to 90% seen once, with just over 7% in the top ten. Material: peripheral blood. The receptors come from a human donor in a cohort sampled during active COVID-19. Both conserved end residues are part of each CDR3. A D gene is named only where the DNA matches it firmly. Size is stated for part of the rows, as once, few or many counts, or as a class when the clone is expanded.

abundance	d_gene	j_gene	v_gene	CDR3nt	CDR3aa
NA	TRBD1	TRBJ2-7	TRBV11-1	TGTGCCAGCTCATACAGGGGTGGGACCTACGAGCAGTACTTC	CASSYRGGTYEQYF
NA	NA	TRBJ1-5	TRBV6-5	TGTGCCAGCAGCCGCAGGCGCAATCAGCCCCAGCATTTT	CASSRRRNQPQHF
NA	TRBD1	TRBJ1-1	TRBV6-5	TGTGCCAGCAGCCCCGGACAGGGATTCACTGAAGCTTTCTTT	CASSPGQGFTEAFF
NA	NA	TRBJ2-3	TRBV6-5	TGTGCCTCTCGAGAGGGAGGTACCACAGATACGCAGTATTTT	CASREGGTTDTQYF
NA	NA	TRBJ1-1	TRBV12-3/TRBV12-4	TGTGCCAGCAGTTTTGGACTAAACACTGAAGCTTTCTTT	CASSFGLNTEAFF
few	NA	TRBJ1-2	TRBV29-1	TGCAGCGTTACGAGTCTTAACTATGGCTACACCTTC	CSVTSLNYGYTF
NA	TRBD1	TRBJ2-1	TRBV7-9	TGTGCCAGCAGCCGACAGGGGTTGAAGTTCTTC	CASSRQGLKFF
NA	TRBD1	TRBJ1-4	TRBV11-2	TGTGCCAGCAGCCCTGCCCCGGGACAGGGGGCTATGCACGAAAAACTGTTTTTT	CASSPAPGQGAMHEKLFF
NA	TRBD2	TRBJ2-1	TRBV2	TGTGCCAGCCCACTAGCGGGGTCGGATGAGCAGTTCTTC	CASPLAGSDEQFF
NA	TRBD1	TRBJ2-7	TRBV5-1	TGCGCCAGCAGCGCCGCCAGGACAGGGGGAACCTACGAGCAGTACTTC	CASSAARTGGTYEQYF
NA	TRBD1	TRBJ1-2	TRBV9	TGTGCCAGCAGCGTGGACAGGGTAGATGGCTACACCTTC	CASSVDRVDGYTF
NA	NA	TRBJ1-4	TRBV15	TGTGCCACCAGCCGACTCGGACTCAATGAAAAACTGTTTTTT	CATSRLGLNEKLFF
NA	NA	TRBJ2-7	TRBV27	TGTGCCAGCAGTTTAGTGGGCAGGGGGCGGACTAGCTCCTACGAGCAGTACTTC	CASSLVGRGRTSSYEQYF
once	TRBD2	TRBJ2-1	TRBV24-1	TGTGCCACCAGAGATGCGGGGGGCCACTACAATGAGCAGTTCTTC	CATRDAGGHYNEQFF
NA	NA	TRBJ2-2	TRBV29-1	TGCAGCGCCTCCGGGAACACCGGGGAGCTGTTTTTT	CSASGNTGELFF
NA	TRBD2	TRBJ2-1	TRBV5-1	TGCGCCAGCAGCTTGGTTCTAGCGGGGAGACCGAGCCATGAGCAGTTCTTC	CASSLVLAGRPSHEQFF
NA	NA	TRBJ2-7	TRBV27	TGTGCCAGCAGTTTATTCCTCCCCACTGACAAATACGAGCAGTACTTC	CASSLFLPTDKYEQYF
NA	NA	TRBJ2-2	TRBV6-6	TGTGCCAGCATCCAAGCAGGGGCCGCCACCGGGGAGCTGTTTTTT	CASIQAGAATGELFF
NA	TRBD2	TRBJ2-1	TRBV15	TGTGCCACCAGCAGAGATCCTAGCGGACCCAATGAGCAGTTCTTC	CATSRDPSGPNEQFF
NA	TRBD1	TRBJ2-2	TRBV11-3	TGTGCCAGCAGCCAGACAGGGGGCACCGGGGAGCTGTTTTTT	CASSQTGGTGELFF
NA	NA	TRBJ1-1	TRBV7-3	TGTGCCAGCAGCTTAGCGGCAGCGGATGAAGCTTTCTTT	CASSLAAADEAFF
NA	NA	TRBJ2-3	TRBV29-1	TGCAGCGTTACAGGGTTGGGTTGGAATTTAGATACGCAGTATTTT	CSVTGLGWNLDTQYF
NA	TRBD1	TRBJ1-6	TRBV18	TGTGCCAGCTCTCCGGACAGGTCTAATTCACCCCTCCACTTT	CASSPDRSNSPLHF
NA	TRBD2	TRBJ2-3	TRBV12-3/TRBV12-4	TGTGCCAGCAGTCCGGGGGGGCAAGATACGCAGTATTTT	CASSPGGQDTQYF
NA	TRBD1	TRBJ1-2	TRBV15	TGTGCCACCAGCAGGGAAAATCCAGGGGGCAGGGACTATGGCTACACCTTC	CATSRENPGGRDYGYTF
NA	NA	TRBJ2-7	TRBV19	TGTGCCAGTAGTATAGTCAGTACCTCCTACGAGCAGTACTTC	CASSIVSTSYEQYF
NA	NA	TRBJ2-3	TRBV9	TGTGCCAGCAGCGCACTCCGGGAGACAGATACGCAGTATTTT	CASSALRETDTQYF
NA	TRBD2	TRBJ2-7	TRBV7-9	TGTGCCAGCAGCTTATCACTAGCGGGGGGCGAGCAGTACTTC	CASSLSLAGGEQYF
NA	NA	TRBJ1-1	TRBV10-2	TGCGCCAGCAGTGATATCTTGGGGCCCACTGAAGCTTTCTTT	CASSDILGPTEAFF
NA	TRBD1	TRBJ1-1	TRBV18	TGTGCCAGCTCGGATGGACAGGGGGGGAACACTGAAGCTTTCTTT	CASSDGQGGNTEAFF
NA	NA	TRBJ1-5	TRBV9	TGTGCCAGCAGCGCACAGGGAGGGAGCAATCAGCCCCAGCATTTT	CASSAQGGSNQPQHF
few	NA	TRBJ2-1	TRBV7-8	TGTGCCAGCAGCTTTCGACAGGCCGAAGACTACAATGAGCAGTTCTTC	CASSFRQAEDYNEQFF
NA	NA	TRBJ2-2	TRBV9	TGTGCCAGCAGCGTAGACCGAGGGATCACCGGGGAGCTGTTTTTT	CASSVDRGITGELFF
few	NA	TRBJ1-4	TRBV5-1	TGCGCCAGCAGCTTATTTTCTGGAGATGAAAAACTGTTTTTT	CASSLFSGDEKLFF
NA	TRBD1	TRBJ2-4	TRBV3-1/TRBV3-2	TGTGCCAGCAGCCAGACAGGGGGAAACATTCAGTACTTC	CASSQTGGNIQYF
NA	TRBD2	TRBJ2-3	TRBV20-1	TGCAGTGCTAGTGTGGCGGGGGGCACAGATACGCAGTATTTT	CSASVAGGTDTQYF
NA	NA	TRBJ1-1	TRBV6-6	TGTGCCACCCATACAGTGAACACTGAAGCTTTCTTT	CATHTVNTEAFF
NA	NA	TRBJ1-2	TRBV11-1	TGTGCCAGCAGCTCCGGGTTGGGCTATGGCTACACCTTC	CASSSGLGYGYTF
NA	NA	TRBJ2-6	TRBV5-1	TGCGCCAGCAGCTTGGGCACTTCCTCTGGGGCCAACGTCCTGACTTTC	CASSLGTSSGANVLTF
few	NA	TRBJ1-1	TRBV7-9	TGTGCCAGCAGCTTTACCGACAGGAGGAACACTGAAGCTTTCTTT	CASSFTDRRNTEAFF
NA	NA	TRBJ1-5	TRBV10-3	TGTGCCATCAGTGAGTCGATTCCCAACTCGGGGCAGCCCCAGCATTTT	CAISESIPNSGQPQHF
once	NA	TRBJ2-7	TRBV11-2	TGTGCCAGCAGCTTAGATCAGACAGACGAGCAGTACTTC	CASSLDQTDEQYF
NA	TRBD2	TRBJ2-2	TRBV27	TGTGCCAGCAGTTTATGGGGCGGGGGGGCTGGTAAGACCGGGGAGCTGTTTTTT	CASSLWGGGAGKTGELFF